These 17 T cell receptor beta chains were sequenced from one sample in a study of T cells after yellow fever vaccination. TCRdb passed the 5' RACE reads through MiXCR, listing each CDR3 protein once. Counted here are approximately 120,000 distinct CDR3 sequences, around 7.4% occurring once; the ten biggest clones make up 2.5%. The sequenced sample was CD4+ T cells sorted from PBMCs, obtained about 10 days after the first yellow fever vaccination. The source is a man younger than 30 who received the YFV17D yellow fever vaccine.

Ten or more counts support this clonotype. V is TRBV5-1 and J is TRBJ1-2; D not resolved. Between the trimmed V and J ends, which lost 1 base and 2 bases, there was a span of 9 bases. Germline values: CDR1 SGHRS, CDR2 YFSETQ. This CDR3 contains 14 residues. The DNA for the CDR3 is TGCGCCAGCAGCTTGACAGCCATAAACTATGGCTACACCTTC. As protein: CASSLTAINYGYTF.

CDR3 region: CASSLASKGISTDTQYF. In nucleotides, the CDR3 is TGTGCCAGCAGCTTAGCGAGCAAGGGGATTAGCACAGATACGCAGTATTTT. The V call is TRBV7-2, the J call TRBJ2-3; D possibly corresponds to TRBD1 (5 bases). V was cut by 0 bases and J by 0 bases, with 13 bases left in between. Germline V gene lookup returns CDR1 SGHTA and CDR2 FQGNSA. This CDR3 contains 17 residues.

Remarks on this clonotype: A single base separates this from a much larger clone, so it may be a read error. V usage is TRBV7-3 and J usage is TRBJ2-3, with D unclear. Germline V gene lookup returns CDR1 SGHTA and CDR2 FQGTGA. The CDR3 runs to 15 residues. CDR3 in amino acids: CASSSQSVGADTHYF. The CDR3 DNA reads TGTGCCAGCAGCTCGCAGTCGGTAGGCGCAGATACGCACTATTTT. The entire variable domain, with the rest obtained from reference TRBV7-3 and TRBJ2-3, is as follows: GAGVSQTPSNKVTEKGKYVELRCDPISGHTALYWYRQSLGQGPEFLIYFQGTGAADDSGLPNDRFFAVRPEGSVSTLKIQRTERGDSAVYLCASSSQSVGADTHYFGPGTRLTVL.

In this sample, this clonotype turned up many times. This chain uses TRBV29-1 with TRBJ2-1; D not certain. The V end lost 7 bases, the J end lost 4 bases, and 14 bases lay between the germline ends. The CDR3 has 13 residues. Germline V lookup: CDR1 SQVTM, CDR2 ANQGSEA. The CDR3 DNA sequence: TGCAGCGCCCACGGAAGGGCATACAATGAGCAGTTCTTC. Encoded protein: CSAHGRAYNEQFF.

The gene calls are TRBV25-1 and TRBJ2-3; D gene uncertain. From germline, CDR1 is MGHDK and CDR2 SYGVNS. There are 13 residues in the CDR3. V lost 4 bases, J lost 5 bases, and 10 bases lay in between. Written as DNA, the CDR3 is TGTGCCAGCAGTGGTTATGGCGAAGATACGCAGTATTTT. It encodes CASSGYGEDTQYF.

This clonotype has a count of ten or more. The gene calls are TRBV20-1 and TRBJ1-2, with TRBD1 identical over 7 bases. The CDR3 sequence is 13 residues long. Per germline, CDR1 DFQATT and CDR2 SNEGSKA (reference sequence). V trimming: 6 bases; J trimming: 4 bases; junction bases outside the gene matches: 8. CDR3 region: CSASTGNSYGYTF. The CDR3, as DNA: TGCAGTGCATCGACAGGGAACAGCTATGGCTACACCTTC.

This clonotype was observed many times. The genes are TRBV10-3 and TRBJ2-1; D is possibly TRBD2 (5 bases). Germline CDR1 and CDR2: ENHRY and SYGVKD. This CDR3 is 13 amino acids long. The germline V and J ends were trimmed by 2 bases and 4 bases, with 6 bases remaining between them. The CDR3 protein is CAISEGSYNEQFF. The DNA of the CDR3 is TGTGCCATCAGTGAGGGGAGTTACAATGAGCAGTTCTTC.

This clonotype showed up many times. V is TRBV5-1 and J is TRBJ1-1, with TRBD1 as a possible D gene (6 bases). The V gene's germline CDR1 is SGHRS and CDR2 YFSETQ. Trimming removed 2 bases at V and 1 base at J, with 15 bases between. The CDR3 has 16 residues. The CDR3 spells CASSLRHGQPNTEAFF. The CDR3 nucleotides read TGCGCCAGCAGCTTAAGACACGGACAGCCGAACACTGAAGCTTTCTTT.

The sample holds many counts of this clonotype. The chain has TRBV5-1 and TRBJ2-5; D remains ambiguous. This CDR3 spans 14 amino acids. V lost 1 base and J lost 5, with 12 bases in between. Germline CDR1 and CDR2: SGHRS and YFSETQ. The CDR3 DNA follows: TGCGCCAGCAGCTTGAATCCGACCCTGGAGACCCAGTACTTC. It yields the protein CASSLNPTLETQYF.

This clonotype has at least ten counts. V usage is TRBV5-6 and J usage is TRBJ1-2; no firm D call. The CDR3 runs 15 residues. Germline V gene sequence: CDR1 SGHDT, CDR2 YYEEEE. V was trimmed by 6 bases and J by 3 bases, leaving 18 bases between them. The CDR3 nucleotides read TGTGCCAGCACCCCATGGCTGGCCGATGACTATGGCTACACCTTC. Translated: CASTPWLADDYGYTF. Drawing the rest from reference TRBV5-6 and TRBJ1-2, the complete variable domain is DAGVTQSPTHLIKTRGQQVTLRCSPKSGHDTVSWYQQALGQGPQFIFQYYEEEERQRGNFPDRFSGHQFPNYSSELNVNALLLGDSALYLCASTPWLADDYGYTFGSGTRLTVV.

This clonotype appeared many times. The chain joins TRBV5-1 to TRBJ2-5; a weak D match, TRBD1 (6 bases). V shed 0 bases and J shed 4 bases, with 16 bases lying between them. Germline loops: CDR1 SGHRS, CDR2 YFSETQ. This CDR3 contains 16 residues. CDR3 residues: CASSLETGVRGETQYF. In DNA, the CDR3 is TGCGCCAGCAGCTTGGAGACAGGCGTTCGGGGAGAGACCCAGTACTTC.

This clonotype has at least ten counts. The V call is TRBV23-1, the J call TRBJ1-1; D is perhaps TRBD1 (5 bases). TRBV23-1 is given ORF status, its function remaining uncertain. CDR3 length: 13 residues. V gave up 6 bases and J gave up 0 bases, with 8 bases separating them. The CDR3 spells CASSREMNTEAFF. In DNA, the CDR3 is TGCGCCAGCAGCAGGGAGATGAACACTGAAGCTTTCTTT.

The sample holds many counts of this clonotype. V is TRBV18 and J is TRBJ1-2; 8 bases align to TRBD1. The germline V gene encodes CDR1 KGHSH and CDR2 LQKENI. This CDR3 contains 16 residues. The junction had 7 bases not matched to a gene; V was cut back by 4 bases and J by 0 bases. The CDR3 region is CASSLGQAVANYGYTF. The CDR3 coding sequence is TGTGCCAGCTCACTGGGACAGGCCGTAGCTAACTATGGCTACACCTTC.

This clonotype turned up a few times. The chain links TRBV18 to TRBJ2-3; D not certain. CDR3 size: 15 residues. Trimming took 3 bases from V and 1 from J, leaving 11 bases between them. From germline, CDR1 is KGHSH and CDR2 LQKENI. Here the CDR3 reads CASSPLLSGTDTQYF. The CDR3 DNA sequence: TGTGCCAGCTCACCCCTTCTCTCGGGCACAGATACGCAGTATTTT.

Ten or more counts support this clonotype. The chain employs TRBV6-5 and TRBJ2-2; D unresolved. The V gene's germline CDR1 is MNHEY and CDR2 SVGAGI. The CDR3 runs 17 residues. The V gene lost 4 bases and the J gene lost 1 base, with 16 bases spanning the gap. The CDR3 DNA is TGTGCCAGCAGTTCCATCCTAGGACGGCAGAACACCGGGGAGCTGTTTTTT. This gives the protein CASSSILGRQNTGELFF.

There are many counts of this clonotype. The rearrangement links TRBV5-1 to TRBJ2-3, with 8 bases aligning to TRBD2. Germline V gives CDR1 SGHRS, CDR2 YFSETQ. The CDR3 consists of 15 residues. V shed 4 bases, J shed 6 bases, and the junction held 10 bases outside the gene matches. CDR3 region: CASSPRGGGIDTQYF. The DNA for the CDR3 is TGCGCCAGCAGCCCCCGTGGCGGGGGGATCGATACGCAGTATTTT.

This clonotype occurred many times. The V and J genes are TRBV20-1 and TRBJ1-2; D is undetermined. Deletions cut 2 bases from V and 10 bases from J, with 5 bases between. This CDR3 has 9 residues. Germline V lookup: CDR1 DFQATT, CDR2 SNEGSKA (reference sequence). This chain's CDR3 is CSARPYYTF. For the CDR3, the DNA is TGCAGTGCTAGACCCTACTACACCTTC.